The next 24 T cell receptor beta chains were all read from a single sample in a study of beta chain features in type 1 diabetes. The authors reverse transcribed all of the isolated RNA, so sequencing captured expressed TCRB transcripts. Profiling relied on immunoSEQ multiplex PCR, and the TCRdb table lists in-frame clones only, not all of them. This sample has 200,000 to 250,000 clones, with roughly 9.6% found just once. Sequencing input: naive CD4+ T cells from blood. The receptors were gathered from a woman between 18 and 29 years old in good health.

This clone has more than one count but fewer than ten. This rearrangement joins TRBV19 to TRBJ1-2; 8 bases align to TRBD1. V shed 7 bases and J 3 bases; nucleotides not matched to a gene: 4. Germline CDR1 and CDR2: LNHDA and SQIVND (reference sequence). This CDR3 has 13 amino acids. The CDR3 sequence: CASKAGGHYGYTF. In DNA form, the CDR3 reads TGTGCCAGTAAGGCAGGGGGCCACTATGGCTACACCTTC.

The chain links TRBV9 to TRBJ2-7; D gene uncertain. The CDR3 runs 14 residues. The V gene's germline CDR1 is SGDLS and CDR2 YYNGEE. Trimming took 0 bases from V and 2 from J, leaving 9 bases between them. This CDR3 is CASSVAITPYEQYF. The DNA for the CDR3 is TGTGCCAGCAGCGTAGCTATTACGCCCTACGAGCAGTACTTC.

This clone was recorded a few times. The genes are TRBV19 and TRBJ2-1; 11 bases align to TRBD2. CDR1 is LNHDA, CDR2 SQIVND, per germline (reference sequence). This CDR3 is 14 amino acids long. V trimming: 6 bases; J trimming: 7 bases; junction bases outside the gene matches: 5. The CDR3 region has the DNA TGTGCCAGTAGGGGACTAGCGGAGCGAAATGAGCAGTTCTTC. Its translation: CASRGLAERNEQFF.

Written as DNA, the CDR3 is TGTGCCAGCAGCGGAATGACTAGCGGGAGGGGAGAGACCCAGTACTTC. Its translation is CASSGMTSGRGETQYF. The chain couples TRBV5-4 to TRBJ2-5; 14 positions match TRBD2. The germline V gene encodes CDR1 SGHNT and CDR2 YYREEE (reference sequence). This CDR3 region has 16 residues. The ends lost 4 bases at V and 4 bases at J; junction bases unmatched: 6.

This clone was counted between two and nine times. The CDR3 DNA sequence: TGTGCCAGCAGTGTTGACAGGGGGCTAACTGAAGCTTTCTTT. Translation: CASSVDRGLTEAFF. This sequence joins TRBV6-1 and TRBJ1-1, with 10 bases fitting TRBD1. The CDR3 covers 14 residues. With 4 bases clipped from V and 5 bases from J, the junction kept 4 bases outside the gene matches. Germline V gene data show CDR1 as MNHNS and CDR2 as SASEGT.

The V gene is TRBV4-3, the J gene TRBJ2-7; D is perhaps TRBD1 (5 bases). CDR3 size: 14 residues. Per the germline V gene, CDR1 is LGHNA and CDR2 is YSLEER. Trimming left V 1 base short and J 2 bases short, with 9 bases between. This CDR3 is CASSQVWGPYEQYF. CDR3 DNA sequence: TGCGCCAGCAGCCAAGTGTGGGGCCCCTACGAGCAGTACTTC.

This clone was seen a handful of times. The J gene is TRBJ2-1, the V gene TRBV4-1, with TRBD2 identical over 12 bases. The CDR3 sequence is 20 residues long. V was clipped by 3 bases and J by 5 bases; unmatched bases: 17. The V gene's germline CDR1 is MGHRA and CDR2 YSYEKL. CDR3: CASSQDRLAGALRTDNEQFF. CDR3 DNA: TGCGCCAGCAGCCAGGACCGACTAGCGGGAGCGCTTCGAACTGACAATGAGCAGTTCTTC.

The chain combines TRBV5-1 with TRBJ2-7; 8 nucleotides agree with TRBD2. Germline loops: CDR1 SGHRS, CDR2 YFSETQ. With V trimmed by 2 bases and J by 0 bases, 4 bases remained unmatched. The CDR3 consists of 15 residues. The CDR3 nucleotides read TGCGCCAGCAGCTTTGGCGGGAGGAGCTCCTACGAGCAGTACTTC. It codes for CASSFGGRSSYEQYF.

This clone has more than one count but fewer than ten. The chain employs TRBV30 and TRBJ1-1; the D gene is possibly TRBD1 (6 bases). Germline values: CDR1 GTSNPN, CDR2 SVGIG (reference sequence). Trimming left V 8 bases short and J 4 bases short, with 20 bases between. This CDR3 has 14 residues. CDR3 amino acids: CARRSGGRVTEAFF. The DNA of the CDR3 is TGTGCCCGCCGCTCCGGGGGGCGGGTCACTGAAGCTTTCTTT.

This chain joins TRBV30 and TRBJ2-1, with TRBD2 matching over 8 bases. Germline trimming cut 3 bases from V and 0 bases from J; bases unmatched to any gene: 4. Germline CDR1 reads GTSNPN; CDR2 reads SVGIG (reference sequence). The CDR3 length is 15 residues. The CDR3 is CAWRVAGSSYNEQFF. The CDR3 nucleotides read TGTGCCTGGAGGGTAGCGGGGAGCTCCTACAATGAGCAGTTCTTC.

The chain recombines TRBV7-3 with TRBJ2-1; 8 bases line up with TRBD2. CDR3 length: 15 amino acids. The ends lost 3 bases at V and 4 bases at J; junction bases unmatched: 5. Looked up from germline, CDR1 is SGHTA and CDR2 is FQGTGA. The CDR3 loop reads CASSFQLADYNEQFF. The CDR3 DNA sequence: TGTGCCAGCAGCTTTCAACTAGCGGATTACAATGAGCAGTTCTTC.

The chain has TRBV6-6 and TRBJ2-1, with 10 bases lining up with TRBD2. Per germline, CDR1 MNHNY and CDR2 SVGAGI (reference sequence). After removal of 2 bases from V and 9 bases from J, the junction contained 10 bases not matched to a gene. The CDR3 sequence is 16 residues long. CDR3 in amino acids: CASSYRASGSGGEQFF. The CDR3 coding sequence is TGTGCCAGCAGTTACAGGGCTAGCGGGAGCGGGGGTGAGCAGTTCTTC.

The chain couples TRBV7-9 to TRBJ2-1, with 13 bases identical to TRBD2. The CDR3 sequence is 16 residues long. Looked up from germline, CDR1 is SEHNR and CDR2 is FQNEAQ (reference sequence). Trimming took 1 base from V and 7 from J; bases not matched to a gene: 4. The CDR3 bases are TGTGCCAGCAGCTTAGATGGACTAGCGGGGGATAATGAGCAGTTCTTC. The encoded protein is CASSLDGLAGDNEQFF.

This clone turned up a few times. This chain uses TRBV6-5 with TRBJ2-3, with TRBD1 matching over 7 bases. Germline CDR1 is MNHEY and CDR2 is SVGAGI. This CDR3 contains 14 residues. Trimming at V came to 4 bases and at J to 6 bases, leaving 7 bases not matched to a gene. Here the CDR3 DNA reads TGTGCCAGCAGTTTCGAGGGGGCACGGGATACGCAGTATTTT. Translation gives CASSFEGARDTQYF.

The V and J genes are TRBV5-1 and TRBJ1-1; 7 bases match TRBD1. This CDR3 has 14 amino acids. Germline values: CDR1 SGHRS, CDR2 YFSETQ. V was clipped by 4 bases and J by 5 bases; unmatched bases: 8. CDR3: CASSQRQGGTEAFF. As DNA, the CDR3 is TGCGCCAGCAGCCAAAGACAGGGCGGGACTGAAGCTTTCTTT.

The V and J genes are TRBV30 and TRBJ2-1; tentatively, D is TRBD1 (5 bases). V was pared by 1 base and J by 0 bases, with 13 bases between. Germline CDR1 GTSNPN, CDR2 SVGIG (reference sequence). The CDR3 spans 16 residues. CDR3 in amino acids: CAWSATYRSSYNEQFF. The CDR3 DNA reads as TGTGCCTGGAGTGCCACCTACAGGAGCTCCTACAATGAGCAGTTCTTC.

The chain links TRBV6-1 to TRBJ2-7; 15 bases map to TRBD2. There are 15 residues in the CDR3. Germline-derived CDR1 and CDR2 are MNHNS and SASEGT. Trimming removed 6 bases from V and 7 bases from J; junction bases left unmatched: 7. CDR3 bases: TGTGCCAGCAGATCGACTGGACTAGCGGGAGGGGAGCAGTACTTC. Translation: CASRSTGLAGGEQYF.

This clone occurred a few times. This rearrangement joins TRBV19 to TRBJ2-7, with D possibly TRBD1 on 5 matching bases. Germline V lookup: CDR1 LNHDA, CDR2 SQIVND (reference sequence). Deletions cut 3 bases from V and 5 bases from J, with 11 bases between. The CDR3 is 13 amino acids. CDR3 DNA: TGTGCCAGTAGTATCCGGTCCAGGGACGAGCAGTACTTC. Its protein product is CASSIRSRDEQYF.

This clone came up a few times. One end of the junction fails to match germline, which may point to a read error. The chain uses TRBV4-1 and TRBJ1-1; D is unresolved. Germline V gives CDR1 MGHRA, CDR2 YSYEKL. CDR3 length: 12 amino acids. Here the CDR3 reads CASSQDRLEAFF. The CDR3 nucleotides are TGTGCCAGCAGCCAAGACCGTCTAGAGGCTTTCTTT.

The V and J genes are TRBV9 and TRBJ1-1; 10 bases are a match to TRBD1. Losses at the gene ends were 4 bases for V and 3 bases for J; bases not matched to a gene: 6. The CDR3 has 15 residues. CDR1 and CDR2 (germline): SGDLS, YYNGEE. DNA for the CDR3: TGTGCCAGCAGCTACCTCGGGACAGGGGACACTGAAGCTTTCTTT. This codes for CASSYLGTGDTEAFF.

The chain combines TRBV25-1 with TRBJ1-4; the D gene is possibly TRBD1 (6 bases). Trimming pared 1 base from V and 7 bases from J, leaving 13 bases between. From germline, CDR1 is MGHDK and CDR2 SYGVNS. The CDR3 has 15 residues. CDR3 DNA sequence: TGTGCCAGCAGTGAATCTTCCAGGGGCCCTGAAAAACTGTTTTTT. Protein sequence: CASSESSRGPEKLFF.

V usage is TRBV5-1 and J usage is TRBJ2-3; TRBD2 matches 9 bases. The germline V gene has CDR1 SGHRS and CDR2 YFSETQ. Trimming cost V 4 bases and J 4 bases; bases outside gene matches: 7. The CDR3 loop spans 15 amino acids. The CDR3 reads CASSRGREGPDTQYF. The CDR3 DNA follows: TGCGCCAGCAGCCGGGGGCGGGAGGGCCCAGATACGCAGTATTTT.

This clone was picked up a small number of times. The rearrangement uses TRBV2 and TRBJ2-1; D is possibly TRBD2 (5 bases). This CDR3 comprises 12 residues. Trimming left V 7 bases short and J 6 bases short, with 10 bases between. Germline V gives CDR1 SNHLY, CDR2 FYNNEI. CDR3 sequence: CASISRGNEQFF. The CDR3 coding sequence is TGTGCCAGCATAAGTCGGGGCAATGAGCAGTTCTTC.

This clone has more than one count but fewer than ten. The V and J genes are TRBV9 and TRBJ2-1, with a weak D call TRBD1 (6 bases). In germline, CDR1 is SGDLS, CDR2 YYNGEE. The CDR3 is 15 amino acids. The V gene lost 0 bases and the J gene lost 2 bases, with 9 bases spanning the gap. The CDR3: CASSVVGATYNEQFF. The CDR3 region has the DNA TGTGCCAGCAGCGTAGTGGGGGCCACCTACAATGAGCAGTTCTTC.